This is a list of T cell receptor beta chains from one sample in a study of graft-versus-host responses after intestinal transplantation. Some clones are missing from TCRdb's copy, which holds only in-frame ones; the method was immunoSEQ multiplex PCR. The sample lists 23,000 or so clones, around 94% occurring once. The sample here was PBMCs, taken just over 29 days after intestinal transplant. The receptors originated from a human patient who received an intestinal transplant, so some T cells may come from the graft donor. CDR3s include the opening cysteine and the closing phenylalanine or tryptophan. Each record gives: J gene, V gene, clone size, D gene, CDR3 protein, CDR3 DNA. The D gene is left open where the match is weak. Some rows have no size entry. The others give once, few or many, or a class for an expanded clone.

>TRBJ2-5|TRBV27|.|.
CASSLSRVVETQYF
TGTGCCAGCAGTTTATCGAGAGTCGTGGAGACCCAGTACTTC
>TRBJ1-3|TRBV18|.|TRBD1
CASSPDRNSGNTIYF
TGTGCCAGCTCCCCGGACAGGAACTCTGGAAACACCATATATTTT
>TRBJ2-7|TRBV9|.|.
CASSVGGSYEQYF
TGTGCCAGCAGCGTTGGGGGCTCCTACGAGCAGTACTTC
>TRBJ1-1|TRBV6-6|.|.
CASSYSTGANTEAFF
TGTGCCAGCAGTTACTCGACAGGTGCGAACACTGAAGCTTTCTTT
>TRBJ2-2|TRBV6-1|.|.
CASSEAGDGPNTGELFF
TGTGCCAGCAGTGAAGCGGGGGACGGTCCGAACACCGGGGAGCTGTTTTTT
>TRBJ2-1|TRBV28|.|.
CASSLEVEGEQFF
TGTGCCAGCAGTTTAGAGGTAGAGGGGGAGCAGTTCTTC
>TRBJ2-1|TRBV7-8|.|.
CASSLEEQGGYTHNEQFF
TGTGCCAGCAGCTTAGAGGAACAGGGGGGGTACACACACAATGAGCAGTTCTTC
>TRBJ2-3|TRBV30|.|.
CAWSPGLSTDTQYF
TGTGCCTGGAGTCCGGGACTCAGCACAGATACGCAGTATTTT
>TRBJ2-1|TRBV14|once|TRBD1
CASSQATGWNEQFF
TGTGCCAGCAGCCAAGCGACAGGGTGGAATGAGCAGTTCTTC
>TRBJ1-1|TRBV5-8|once|TRBD1
CASSWRWDRANTEAFF
TGTGCCAGCAGCTGGCGGTGGGACAGAGCGAACACTGAAGCTTTCTTT
>TRBJ1-3|TRBV6-5|.|.
CASSHTGSGNTIYF
TGTGCCAGCAGCCACACAGGGTCCGGAAACACCATATATTTT
>TRBJ1-5|TRBV5-6|.|.
CASSLGTGLYQPQHF
TGTGCCAGCAGCTTGGGTACAGGGCTCTATCAGCCCCAGCATTTT
>TRBJ1-2|TRBV7-9|.|TRBD1
CASSLAGQGNGYTF
TGTGCCAGCAGCTTAGCGGGACAGGGGAATGGCTACACCTTC
>TRBJ1-1|TRBV10-3|.|.
CASVQNTEAFF
TGTGCCTCCGTCCAAAACACTGAAGCTTTCTTT
>TRBJ2-7|TRBV28|.|TRBD2
CASGGGRANEQYF
TGTGCCAGCGGTGGCGGGAGGGCGAACGAGCAGTACTTC
>TRBJ1-2|TRBV19|.|.
CASSPQPGLILANYGYTF
TGTGCCAGTAGTCCGCAACCCGGGCTAATTCTCGCTAACTATGGCTACACCTTC
>TRBJ2-2|TRBV7-9|.|.
CASSLYNREAGELFF
TGTGCCAGCAGCTTATATAACAGGGAGGCCGGGGAGCTGTTTTTT
>TRBJ2-5|TRBV11-2|.|TRBD1
CASRTNRGRRETQYF
TGTGCCAGCAGAACAAACAGGGGGCGGCGGGAGACCCAGTACTTC
>TRBJ1-1|TRBV12-5|.|.
CASGSTGRGNTEAFF
TGTGCTAGTGGTTCTACAGGGCGCGGGAACACTGAAGCTTTCTTT
>TRBJ1-6|TRBV4-1|.|.
CASSQDPNMGLLNSPLHF
TGCGCCAGCAGCCAAGATCCCAACATGGGACTTCTCAATTCACCCCTCCACTTT
>TRBJ2-6|TRBV18|.|.
CASSPRGVGANVLTF
TGTGCCAGCTCACCACGAGGGGTTGGGGCCAACGTCCTGACTTTC
>TRBJ1-1|TRBV7-9|.|.
CASSLGAGAATEAFF
TGTGCCAGCAGCTTAGGGGCAGGGGCGGCCACTGAAGCTTTCTTT
>TRBJ2-3|TRBV6-5|once|.
CASNDRASSTDTQYF
TGTGCCAGCAACGACAGAGCCTCTAGCACAGATACGCAGTATTTT
>TRBJ1-1|TRBV5-5|.|.
CASSPGQNTEAFF
TGTGCCAGCAGCCCAGGACAAAACACTGAAGCTTTCTTT
>TRBJ1-2|TRBV6-6|.|.
CASTPSFRDGYTF
TGTGCCAGCACCCCCTCTTTTCGAGATGGCTACACCTTC
>TRBJ2-7|TRBV7-8|.|.
CASSSLSTDYEQYF
TGTGCCAGCAGCTCTCTGTCGACAGACTACGAGCAGTACTTC
>TRBJ2-2|TRBV7-2|once|.
CASSLRPQNTGELFF
TGTGCCAGCAGCTTAAGACCACAGAACACCGGGGAGCTGTTTTTT
>TRBJ2-5|TRBV21-1|few|.
CASSTRRDYPRGTQYF
TGTGCCAGCAGCACCCGCCGCGACTATCCCCGGGGGACCCAGTACTTC
>TRBJ2-7|TRBV5-4|.|.
CASSLDTLEQYF
TGTGCCAGCAGCTTGGACACCCTCGAGCAGTACTTC
>TRBJ2-3|TRBV30|.|TRBD1
CAWTGTGGPDTQYF
TGTGCCTGGACCGGGACAGGGGGTCCAGATACGCAGTATTTT
>TRBJ1-1|TRBV15|once|.
CATSILSPGITEAFF
TGTGCCACCAGCATACTATCCCCAGGGATCACTGAAGCTTTCTTT